This passage covers 22 T cell receptor beta chains from one sample sequenced in a study of blood T cell repertoires in COVID-19. The assay was immunoSEQ multiplex PCR, and TCRdb's table has in-frame clones only and misses some. The repertoire includes hundreds of thousands of clones, about 85% of them detected once, and just under 2% sits in the top ten. The sample was PBMCs or T cells enriched from blood (not recorded which). These TCRs come from a woman aged 18-35 years with acute COVID-19.

V gene TRBV4-1 combines with J gene TRBJ2-7; the match to TRBD2 covers 7 bases. Germline loops: CDR1 MGHRA, CDR2 YSYEKL. V lost 4 bases, J lost 1 base, and 7 bases stayed unmatched. CDR3 length equals 15 residues. DNA for the CDR3: TGCGCCAGCAGCCTACTCCTAGCGGTTTCCTACGAGCAGTACTTC. Translating it yields CASSLLLAVSYEQYF.

The DNA of the CDR3 is TGTGCCAGCAGCTTAGCGGGGCAGCACACTGAAGCTTTCTTT. Amino acids: CASSLAGQHTEAFF. The chain combines TRBV7-9 with TRBJ1-1; D might be TRBD1 (5 bases). The V and J ends lost 0 bases and 3 bases respectively, with 8 bases between them. Germline loops: CDR1 SEHNR, CDR2 FQNEAQ (reference sequence). The CDR3 totals 14 residues.

The V and J genes are TRBV3-1 (or the pseudogene TRBV3-2) and TRBJ2-1, with TRBD2 identical over 8 bases. With V trimmed by 1 base and J by 5 bases, 7 bases remained unmatched. Germline lookup yields CDR1 LGHDT and CDR2 YNNKEL (reference sequence). This CDR3 region has 16 residues. CDR3 protein: CASSQVSQRGNNEQFF. Written as DNA, the CDR3 is TGTGCCAGCAGCCAAGTGTCCCAGCGGGGGAACAATGAGCAGTTCTTC.

This sequence joins TRBV25-1 and TRBJ2-1, with 15 positions matching TRBD2. The V gene end was trimmed by 4 bases and the J gene end by 9 bases; junction bases not matched to a gene: 4. This CDR3 spans 15 amino acids. CDR1 and CDR2 (germline): MGHDK, SYGVNS. The CDR3 loop reads CASSAGLAGGREQFF. The CDR3 DNA follows: TGTGCCAGCAGTGCCGGACTAGCGGGGGGGCGTGAGCAGTTCTTC.

The rearrangement links TRBV12-3 or TRBV12-4 to TRBJ2-7, with no clear D. This CDR3 is built from 13 residues. With 3 bases removed from V and 4 bases from J, the gap between germline ends came to 10 bases. CDR3 residues: CASSLVQNYEQYF. CDR3 DNA: TGTGCCAGCAGTTTGGTACAAAATTACGAGCAGTACTTC.

This rearrangement joins TRBV18 to TRBJ2-7, with 12 bases matching TRBD2. Germline CDR1 and CDR2: KGHSH and LQKENI. This CDR3 has 15 residues. Trimming at V came to 3 bases and at J to 4 bases, leaving 4 bases not matched to a gene. CDR3 sequence reads: CASSPGLAGTYEQYF. The DNA for the CDR3 is TGTGCCAGCTCACCCGGACTAGCGGGGACATACGAGCAGTACTTC.

The V and J genes are TRBV5-1 and TRBJ1-4; maybe TRBD1 (6 bases). This CDR3 comprises 16 residues. V lost 2 bases and J lost 0, with 11 bases in between. Germline CDR1 SGHRS, CDR2 YFSETQ. CDR3 DNA: TGCGCCAGCAGCTTAGACAGACAGGCAACTAATGAAAAACTGTTTTTT. Amino acid sequence: CASSLDRQATNEKLFF.

The CDR3 sequence is CASSFEIEVTDTQYF. DNA for the CDR3: TGTGCCAGCAGTTTTGAGATCGAGGTCACGGATACGCAGTATTTT. The chain has TRBV28 and TRBJ2-3; D is ambiguous. Germline CDR1 and CDR2: MDHEN and SYDVKM. Trimming shortened V by 3 bases and J by 6 bases, and 16 bases separated the two germline ends. CDR3 length: 15 residues.

This chain links TRBV5-6 with TRBJ2-7; 10 bases agree with TRBD1. Germline V gives CDR1 SGHDT, CDR2 YYEEEE. The CDR3 contains 15 residues. Losses at the gene ends were 5 bases for V and 2 bases for J; bases not matched to a gene: 7. The CDR3 spells CASSDTGTGAYEQYF. The CDR3 DNA reads as TGTGCCAGCAGTGATACCGGGACAGGGGCCTACGAGCAGTACTTC.

V is TRBV12-5 and J is TRBJ2-3; 12 bases align to TRBD1. V trimming: 6 bases; J trimming: 6 bases; junction bases outside the gene matches: 4. The CDR3 is 14 residues long. In germline, CDR1 is LGHNT, CDR2 FRNRAP. The CDR3 here is CASGLGQGADTQYF. CDR3 nucleotide sequence: TGTGCTAGTGGCCTGGGACAGGGGGCTGATACGCAGTATTTT.

V and J are TRBV7-2 and TRBJ2-7; 8 nucleotides align to TRBD2. The CDR3 consists of 16 residues. V trimming: 3 bases; J trimming: 6 bases; junction bases outside the gene matches: 13. The germline V gene has CDR1 SGHTA and CDR2 FQGNSA. CDR3 sequence: CASSFRAGDGGGEQYF. The CDR3 bases are TGTGCCAGCAGCTTCCGAGCGGGAGATGGAGGAGGCGAGCAGTACTTC.

V and J are TRBV4-1 and TRBJ1-5; D uncertain. Germline assignment: CDR1 MGHRA and CDR2 YSYEKL. There are 16 residues in the CDR3. Trimming took 0 bases from V and 1 from J, leaving 10 bases between them. The CDR3 reads CASSQDVSSSNQPQHF. The DNA for the CDR3 is TGCGCCAGCAGCCAAGACGTTTCGAGCAGCAATCAGCCCCAGCATTTT.

This chain connects TRBV5-1 to TRBJ2-3; 9 nucleotides line up with TRBD1. This CDR3 has 17 amino acids. Germline assignment: CDR1 SGHRS and CDR2 YFSETQ. J lost 9 bases, V lost 4 bases, and 18 bases had no gene match. CDR3 loop: CASSLTKIQGAHETQYF. The CDR3 DNA reads as TGCGCCAGCAGCCTGACAAAGATACAGGGGGCGCATGAAACGCAGTATTTT.

V gene TRBV9 combines with J gene TRBJ1-5; D unclear. The V gene lost 0 bases and the J gene lost 3 bases, with 13 bases spanning the gap. Germline values: CDR1 SGDLS, CDR2 YYNGEE. The CDR3 contains 16 residues. The CDR3 nucleotides read TGTGCCAGCAGCGTAGATAGCAGATTAGACAATCAGCCCCAGCATTTT. Translating gives CASSVDSRLDNQPQHF.

This rearrangement joins TRBV6-5 to TRBJ1-2, with D tentatively TRBD1 (6 bases). The CDR3 runs to 14 residues. Trimming cost V 4 bases and J 4 bases, with 13 bases left between them. Per the germline V gene, CDR1 is MNHEY and CDR2 is SVGAGI. CDR3 residues: CASSLTGSPYGYTF. The CDR3 DNA reads as TGTGCCAGCAGTTTAACAGGGTCCCCCTATGGCTACACCTTC.

The V gene is TRBV9, the J gene TRBJ2-7; tentatively, D is TRBD1 (6 bases). Trimming took off 0 bases at V and 2 bases at J, with 15 bases between the two ends. This CDR3 is 16 amino acids long. Germline CDR1 and CDR2: SGDLS and YYNGEE. The CDR3 region has the DNA TGTGCCAGCAGCGTAGCGGCAGGGGATTCTACCTACGAGCAGTACTTC. It encodes CASSVAAGDSTYEQYF.

As DNA, the CDR3 is TGCGCCAGCAGCTTGGACGACTTGACGTTAGCTAACTATGGCTACACCTTC. Its translation is CASSLDDLTLANYGYTF. The chain uses TRBV5-1 and TRBJ1-2; D not certain. Deletions cut 0 bases from V and 0 bases from J, with 15 bases between. The CDR3 has 17 residues. CDR1 and CDR2 (germline): SGHRS, YFSETQ.

The chain uses TRBV2 and TRBJ2-1; TRBD1 matches 7 bases. J was trimmed by 7 bases and V by 5 bases; bases with no gene match: 11. This CDR3 has 15 residues. Germline V CDR1 and CDR2: SNHLY, FYNNEI. CDR3 DNA: TGTGCCAGCAGTATCGACAGGGCCCCAGGGAATGAGCAGTTCTTC. Its translation is CASSIDRAPGNEQFF.

This rearrangement joins TRBV30 to TRBJ1-1, with 8 bases that match TRBD1. J was trimmed by 1 base and V by 4 bases; bases with no gene match: 5. The CDR3 contains 14 residues. Germline CDR1 reads GTSNPN; CDR2 reads SVGIG (reference sequence). CDR3 bases: TGTGCCTGGACGTGGGGACAGGAGAACACTGAAGCTTTCTTT. As protein: CAWTWGQENTEAFF.

The V call is TRBV2, the J call TRBJ2-5; D is perhaps TRBD2 (5 bases). Trimming removed 6 bases at V and 5 bases at J, with 10 bases between. The CDR3 consists of 12 residues. Germline V lookup: CDR1 SNHLY, CDR2 FYNNEI. The CDR3 here is CASRRAGETQYF. DNA for the CDR3: TGTGCCAGCAGGAGGGCGGGTGAGACCCAGTACTTC.

This clone was detected only once. The chain couples TRBV19 to TRBJ2-1, with D tentatively TRBD1 (6 bases). Trimming cost V 3 bases and J 1 base, with 10 bases left between them. Per the germline V gene, CDR1 is LNHDA and CDR2 is SQIVND (reference sequence). The CDR3 is 15 residues long. Written as DNA, the CDR3 is TGTGCCAGTAGTATCACAGGGTCTTCCTACAATGAGCAGTTCTTC. Translating gives CASSITGSSYNEQFF. The whole variable domain, remainder taken from reference TRBV19 and TRBJ2-1, is DGGITQSPKYLFRKEGQNVTLSCEQNLNHDAMYWYRQDPGQGLRLIYYSQIVNDFQKGDIAEGYSVSREKKESFPLTVTSAQKNPTAFYLCASSITGSSYNEQFFGPGTRLTVL.

V gene TRBV5-1 combines with J gene TRBJ2-2; 7 positions agree with TRBD1. The CDR3 covers 14 residues. Germline assignment: CDR1 SGHRS and CDR2 YFSETQ. Losses at the gene ends were 4 bases for V and 4 bases for J; bases not matched to a gene: 4. CDR3 nucleotides: TGCGCCAGCAGCCCTGGACAGGCCACCGGGGAGCTGTTTTTT. This gives the protein CASSPGQATGELFF. Full variable domain (remainder filled in from reference TRBV5-1 and TRBJ2-2): KAGVTQTPRYLIKTRGQQVTLSCSPISGHRSVSWYQQTPGQGLQFLFEYFSETQRNKGNFPGRFSGRQFSNSRSEMNVSTLELGDSALYLCASSPGQATGELFFGEGSRLTVL.